A selection of T cell receptor beta chains follows, all from one sample in a study. TCRdb re-analysed the RT-PCR reads in MiXCR, keeping a single row per CDR3 protein. This sample yields about 700,000 distinct CDR3 sequences, of which 11% to 15% are seen a single time; roughly 3.6% belongs to the top ten. The sequencing sample was made of memory CD4+ T cells from blood. The source is a female donor in good health, serving as a healthy control. Both conserved end residues are part of each CDR3. The order of the fields is V gene, J gene, D gene, clone size, CDR3 DNA, CDR3 protein. The D gene is left open where the match is weak. The listing skips clone size in some rows; elsewhere it reads once, few, many or a size class.

V: TRBV29-1
J: TRBJ2-2
D: NA
size: NA
DNA: TGCAGCGTCCTCCGGAACACCGGGGAGCTGTTTTTT
CDR3: CSVLRNTGELFF

V: TRBV20-1
J: TRBJ2-5
D: NA
size: many
DNA: TGCAGTGCTACAGGGATAGAGACCCAGTACTTC
CDR3: CSATGIETQYF

V: TRBV20-1
J: TRBJ2-5
D: NA
size: few
DNA: TGCAGTGCCTACGGGACCTGGCAAGAGACCCAGTACTTC
CDR3: CSAYGTWQETQYF

V: TRBV6-5
J: TRBJ2-4
D: NA
size: many
DNA: TGTGCCAGCAGGGACAGTCCATTAGCCAAAAACATTCAGTACTTC
CDR3: CASRDSPLAKNIQYF

V: TRBV7-2
J: TRBJ2-7
D: TRBD1
size: NA
DNA: TGTGCCAGCAGCCGGCCGGACAGGGGCTTCGTCGAGCAGTACTTC
CDR3: CASSRPDRGFVEQYF

V: TRBV3-1
J: TRBJ1-1
D: TRBD1
size: NA
DNA: TGTGCCAGCAGGATGAATCGGGACAGGGGGCTAGAAGCTTTCTTT
CDR3: CASRMNRDRGLEAFF

V: TRBV20-1
J: TRBJ2-3
D: NA
size: few
DNA: TGCAGTGCTAGAGGGATGAGCGGCACAGATACGCAGTATTTT
CDR3: CSARGMSGTDTQYF

V: TRBV20-1
J: TRBJ2-1
D: TRBD2
size: many
DNA: TGCAGTGCTAGAAGAGCGGGAGGTCTTTATGAGCAGTTCTTC
CDR3: CSARRAGGLYEQFF

V: TRBV6-5
J: TRBJ1-4
D: NA
size: NA
DNA: TGTGCCAGCAGCCTGGAGGGGGGATGGAATGAAAAACTGTTTTTT
CDR3: CASSLEGGWNEKLFF

V: TRBV28
J: TRBJ1-1
D: NA
size: few
DNA: TGTGCCAGCGGTGTTTTTGGACGGCCGGGCACTGAAGCTTTCTTT
CDR3: CASGVFGRPGTEAFF

V: TRBV5-1
J: TRBJ2-2
D: NA
size: NA
DNA: TGCGCCAGCAGCACGGCGGTCCCGAACACCGGGGAGCTGTTTTTT
CDR3: CASSTAVPNTGELFF

V: TRBV10-3
J: TRBJ1-5
D: NA
size: few
DNA: TGTGCCATCAGTGAGTCAAGGGGAGGGGTCCAGCCCCAGCATTTT
CDR3: CAISESRGGVQPQHF

V: TRBV11-3
J: TRBJ2-7
D: NA
size: few
DNA: TGTGCCAGCAGCTTAGATTTAGAGAGGGGAGCCTACGAGCAGTACTTC
CDR3: CASSLDLERGAYEQYF

V: TRBV7-3
J: TRBJ2-1
D: TRBD2
size: many
DNA: TGTGCCAGCAGCTCCTCACTAGCGGGGGGCAAAAGTTCCTACAATGAGCAGTTCTTC
CDR3: CASSSSLAGGKSSYNEQFF

V: TRBV6-2/TRBV6-3
J: TRBJ2-1
D: NA
size: NA
DNA: TGTGCCAGCAGTTACTCGCAACAGCACCAGGGGAGGGGTGAGCAGTTCTTC
CDR3: CASSYSQQHQGRGEQFF

V: TRBV7-2
J: TRBJ2-7
D: TRBD1
size: few
DNA: TGTGCCAGCAGCTACGGACAGGGTTTCTACGAGCAGTACTTC
CDR3: CASSYGQGFYEQYF

V: TRBV5-1
J: TRBJ2-3
D: TRBD2
size: many
DNA: TGCGCCAGCAATAATCGCGGGAGCCCAGATACGCAGTATTTT
CDR3: CASNNRGSPDTQYF

V: TRBV20-1
J: TRBJ2-1
D: TRBD2
size: few
DNA: TGCAGTGCTAGCGACCTTAGCGGGAGGGCTTATAATGAGCAGTTCTTC
CDR3: CSASDLSGRAYNEQFF

V: TRBV10-3
J: TRBJ1-5
D: NA
size: NA
DNA: TGTGCCATTAGTGGGGGGGGTTATCAGTCCCAGCATTTT
CDR3: CAISGGGYQSQHF

V: TRBV10-3
J: TRBJ1-5
D: NA
size: many
DNA: TGTGCCATCAGTGCGACTGAGAATAGCAATCAGCCCCAGCATTTT
CDR3: CAISATENSNQPQHF

V: TRBV28
J: TRBJ1-5
D: NA
size: few
DNA: TGTGCCACCGTGACGTGGCAGGGATATAGCAATCAGCCCCAGCATTTT
CDR3: CATVTWQGYSNQPQHF

V: TRBV7-2
J: TRBJ1-3
D: TRBD1
size: NA
DNA: TGTGCCAGCAGCCGAGGCGGGGACAGCCGTGGGACCATATATTTT
CDR3: CASSRGGDSRGTIYF

V: TRBV6-6
J: TRBJ2-1
D: NA
size: NA
DNA: TGTGCCAGCAGTTCCCCGGACATGGGCTACAATGAGCAGTTCTTC
CDR3: CASSSPDMGYNEQFF

V: TRBV5-1
J: TRBJ1-1
D: NA
size: NA
DNA: TGCGCCAGCAGCTTGGCGGTGGCCGCTGAAGCTTTCTTT
CDR3: CASSLAVAAEAFF

V: TRBV5-1
J: TRBJ1-6
D: NA
size: few
DNA: TGCGCCAGCAGCTTGATCGGCAGCTCCTATAATTCACCCCTCCACTTT
CDR3: CASSLIGSSYNSPLHF

V: TRBV29-1
J: TRBJ2-3
D: NA
size: many
DNA: TGCAGCGTTGTTTCACAGCTAGGTAAAGATACGCAGTATTTT
CDR3: CSVVSQLGKDTQYF

V: TRBV20-1
J: TRBJ2-7
D: TRBD2
size: NA
DNA: TGCAGTGCTAGCGTAGCGGGGGGAAACTACGAGCAGTACTTC
CDR3: CSASVAGGNYEQYF

V: TRBV4-1
J: TRBJ2-4
D: TRBD1
size: many
DNA: TGCGCCAGCAGCAGCGGACAGGGGGCGGAAAACATTCAGTACTTC
CDR3: CASSSGQGAENIQYF

V: TRBV20-1
J: TRBJ2-7
D: TRBD1
size: NA
DNA: TGCAGTGCTAGCGCCGGGACAGTACTCTACGAGCAGTACTTC
CDR3: CSASAGTVLYEQYF

V: TRBV18
J: TRBJ1-2
D: TRBD1
size: few
DNA: TGTGCCAGCTCACCGGGGGGACAGTCAGGCTACACCTTC
CDR3: CASSPGGQSGYTF

V: TRBV10-3
J: TRBJ2-1
D: TRBD2
size: NA
DNA: TGTACCACCCAGGGGACTAGCGGGAGGGGAAGCTCCTACAATGAGCAGTTCTTC
CDR3: CTTQGTSGRGSSYNEQFF

V: TRBV11-3
J: TRBJ2-3
D: NA
size: NA
DNA: TGTGCCAGCAGCTTAGCGACGGGGGTATCAGATACGCAGTATTTT
CDR3: CASSLATGVSDTQYF

V: TRBV5-1
J: TRBJ2-5
D: TRBD1
size: few
DNA: TGCGCCAGCAGCTGGACAGGTGACGAGGGGACCCAGTACTTC
CDR3: CASSWTGDEGTQYF

V: TRBV7-9
J: TRBJ1-1
D: NA
size: NA
DNA: TGTGCCAGCACCTCAGGGCCGAACACTGAAGCTTTCTTT
CDR3: CASTSGPNTEAFF

V: TRBV10-3
J: TRBJ2-2
D: NA
size: many
DNA: TGTGCCATCAGCAAGACAGGGAACACCGGGGAGCTGTTTTTT
CDR3: CAISKTGNTGELFF

V: TRBV20-1
J: TRBJ2-7
D: TRBD1
size: NA
DNA: TGCAGTGCCTCGGGACAGGGGTTCCTCTACGAGCAGTACTTC
CDR3: CSASGQGFLYEQYF

V: TRBV6-2/TRBV6-3
J: TRBJ2-1
D: NA
size: few
DNA: TGTGCCAGCGGGCGGGGCTACAATGAGCAGTTCTTC
CDR3: CASGRGYNEQFF

V: TRBV12-3/TRBV12-4
J: TRBJ2-1
D: TRBD1
size: few
DNA: TGTGCCATCCGGGACAGCTCCTACAATGAGCAGTTCTTC
CDR3: CAIRDSSYNEQFF

V: TRBV12-3/TRBV12-4
J: TRBJ2-1
D: NA
size: many
DNA: TGTGCCAGCAGCCGTGTGGGGGGTAATGAGCAGTTCTTC
CDR3: CASSRVGGNEQFF

V: TRBV5-1
J: TRBJ2-5
D: NA
size: NA
DNA: TGCGCCAGCGGGTCTGACGCAGAGACCCAGTACTTC
CDR3: CASGSDAETQYF

V: TRBV28
J: TRBJ2-7
D: TRBD1
size: few
DNA: TGTGCCAGCAGTTCGATTCAAAGGACGGACAGGGGGTACGAGCAGTACTTC
CDR3: CASSSIQRTDRGYEQYF

V: TRBV3-1
J: TRBJ2-7
D: NA
size: few
DNA: TGTGCCAGCAGCCAAGTTTTAGGAAGCTACGAGCAGTACTTC
CDR3: CASSQVLGSYEQYF

V: TRBV24-1
J: TRBJ2-1
D: NA
size: few
DNA: TGTGCCACCGCGCAGGCACGGTACAATGAGCAGTTCTTC
CDR3: CATAQARYNEQFF

V: TRBV5-1
J: TRBJ2-5
D: NA
size: few
DNA: TGCGCCAGCAGCTTGGGCGAGTTCGGTGAGACCCAGTACTTC
CDR3: CASSLGEFGETQYF

V: TRBV11-2
J: TRBJ2-7
D: TRBD2
size: many
DNA: TGTGCCAGCAGCGGCGTCTTGTATAGCGGGAGTGGCGAGCAGTACTTC
CDR3: CASSGVLYSGSGEQYF

V: TRBV4-3
J: TRBJ2-1
D: TRBD2
size: many
DNA: TGCGCCAGCAGCCAAGAATGGGCTAGCGGGAAAGGCTATGAGCAGTTCTTC
CDR3: CASSQEWASGKGYEQFF

V: TRBV5-1
J: TRBJ2-2
D: NA
size: few
DNA: TGCGCCAGCAGCACGCAAACGACAGAGAACACCGGGGAGCTGTTTTTT
CDR3: CASSTQTTENTGELFF

V: TRBV7-2
J: TRBJ2-7
D: TRBD2
size: NA
DNA: TGTGCCAGCAGCTTAGGGGCTAGCGGGGGTGTCTACGAGCAGTACTTC
CDR3: CASSLGASGGVYEQYF

V: TRBV9
J: TRBJ2-7
D: TRBD1
size: many
DNA: TGTGCCAGCAGCGACCGGGACAGGGGCCAACTACGAGCATACTTC
CDR3: CASSDRDRGQLRAYF

V: TRBV20-1
J: TRBJ2-3
D: TRBD2
size: NA
DNA: TGCAGTGCTAGAGCTTTCTCGACTAGCGCACATGCTAGCACAGATACGCAGTATTTT
CDR3: CSARAFSTSAHASTDTQYF

V: TRBV27
J: TRBJ1-6
D: NA
size: few
DNA: TGTGCCAGCAGTTTTGGGGACATGGATTCACCCCTCCACTTT
CDR3: CASSFGDMDSPLHF